This is a list of T cell receptor beta chains from one sample in a study of T cells in Graves' hyperthyroidism and ophthalmopathy. One entry per CDR3 protein, called by TCRdb with MiXCR from the multiplex PCR reads. The sample has just under 750,000 distinct CDR3 sequences, approximately 36% seen once. The specimen sequenced was blood. The receptor set was obtained from a woman aged 35 to 49 with Graves' hyperthyroidism. Each CDR3 is given with its conserved first and last residue. D genes are given only for firm matches. Only part of the rows carry a size: once, few, many, or a class if the clone is expanded.

J	D	V	size	CDR3	DNA
TRBJ1-1	.	TRBV12-5	.	CASGPRNTEAFF	TGTGCTAGTGGTCCCCGAAACACTGAAGCTTTCTTT
TRBJ1-2	.	TRBV20-1	many	CSARSGYGEDGYTF	TGCAGTGCTAGGTCAGGGTATGGTGAGGATGGCTACACCTTC
TRBJ1-3	.	TRBV6-6	few	CASSKQNTIYF	TGTGCCAGCAGTAAACAAAACACCATATATTTT
TRBJ1-6	.	TRBV11-2	.	CASSQLGGRAPLHF	TGTGCCAGCAGCCAACTCGGGGGGCGAGCACCCCTCCACTTT
TRBJ1-2	TRBD1	TRBV6-1	many	CASSGQGYGYTF	TGTGCCAGCAGTGGACAGGGATATGGCTACACCTTC
TRBJ1-4	.	TRBV7-2	many	CASSLGSEKLFF	TGTGCCAGCAGTTTAGGTAGTGAAAAACTGTTTTTT
TRBJ2-2	TRBD1	TRBV6-1	.	CASSDVPSGQGHTGELFF	TGTGCCAGCAGTGACGTCCCGTCGGGACAGGGTCACACCGGGGAGCTGTTTTTT
TRBJ1-6	.	TRBV12-3/TRBV12-4	few	CASTTLGAGADSPLHF	TGTGCCAGCACCACACTGGGGGCTGGAGCTGATTCACCCCTCCACTTT
TRBJ2-5	.	TRBV7-2	many	CASSSYVYQETQYF	TGTGCCAGCAGCTCCTACGTATACCAAGAGACCCAGTACTTC
TRBJ2-7	.	TRBV11-2	.	CASGGTDYNEQYF	TGTGCCAGCGGAGGGACAGACTACAATGAGCAGTACTTC
TRBJ1-5	TRBD1	TRBV7-8	medium-sized	CASSSRQGLNQPQHF	TGTGCCAGCAGCTCAAGACAGGGCCTGAATCAGCCCCAGCATTTT
TRBJ2-7	.	TRBV4-2	few	CASSQDLGVSPSYEQYF	TGTGCCAGCAGCCAAGATCTGGGGGTCAGTCCTTCGTACGAGCAGTACTTC
TRBJ1-2	.	TRBV2	many	CASNRQNYGYTF	TGTGCCAGCAACCGACAGAACTATGGCTACACCTTC
TRBJ1-4	TRBD1	TRBV7-9	many	CASSLSTGDEKLFF	TGTGCCAGCAGCTTATCGACAGGGGATGAAAAACTGTTTTTT
TRBJ2-7	.	TRBV11-2	few	CASSLDGGGAFSYEQYF	TGTGCCAGCAGCTTAGATGGGGGTGGCGCTTTCTCCTACGAGCAGTACTTC
TRBJ1-4	.	TRBV12-3/TRBV12-4	many	CASRRTAATNEKLFF	TGTGCCAGCAGGCGGACGGCTGCAACTAATGAAAAACTGTTTTTT
TRBJ2-5	.	TRBV28	few	CASSPRLLALGETQYF	TGTGCCAGCAGTCCTCGATTACTAGCTCTTGGGGAGACCCAGTACTTC
TRBJ2-2	.	TRBV29-1	.	CSVTLTGVNTGELFF	TGCAGCGTAACCTTGACAGGCGTTAACACCGGGGAGCTGTTTTTT
TRBJ1-5	.	TRBV7-2	.	CASSPIRAGQPQHF	TGTGCCAGCAGCCCCATCAGGGCTGGGCAGCCCCAGCATTTT
TRBJ2-1	TRBD2	TRBV7-8	.	CASSGPVAGGVNEQFF	TGTGCCAGCAGCGGTCCGGTAGCGGGAGGTGTGAATGAGCAGTTCTTC
TRBJ2-5	TRBD1	TRBV20-1	many	CSARSGTGQETQYF	TGCAGTGCTAGGTCCGGGACAGGGCAAGAGACCCAGTACTTC
TRBJ2-7	TRBD2	TRBV19	few	CASSIREGREQYF	TGTGCCAGTAGTATCCGGGAGGGGAGGGAGCAGTACTTC
TRBJ2-7	TRBD1	TRBV2	.	CASSETDREQDEQYF	TGTGCCAGCAGTGAGACGGACAGGGAACAGGACGAGCAGTACTTC
TRBJ2-2	.	TRBV20-1	few	CSARGGLGGNTGELFF	TGCAGTGCTAGAGGGGGCTTGGGGGGGAACACCGGGGAGCTGTTTTTT
TRBJ2-2	TRBD1	TRBV10-1	few	CASSGSPGTGDSTGELFF	TGCGCCAGCAGCGGGAGTCCCGGGACAGGGGACTCCACCGGGGAGCTGTTTTTT
TRBJ1-2	.	TRBV5-1	many	CASSFRTDLYGYTF	TGCGCCAGCAGCTTTAGGACGGATCTTTATGGCTACACCTTC
TRBJ1-1	.	TRBV7-2	many	CASRNTGTLNTEAFF	TGTGCCAGCAGAAATACCGGGACACTGAACACTGAAGCTTTCTTT
TRBJ2-6	.	TRBV10-3	many	CAISGQVLRSGANVLTF	TGTGCCATCAGTGGACAAGTCTTACGCTCTGGGGCCAACGTCCTGACTTTC
TRBJ1-3	.	TRBV7-3	many	CASSLNPGSGNTIYF	TGTGCCAGCAGCTTAAACCCAGGGTCCGGAAACACCATATATTTT
TRBJ1-5	.	TRBV19	.	CASSPYNQPQHF	TGTGCCAGTAGCCCTTACAATCAGCCCCAGCATTTT
TRBJ1-5	.	TRBV7-3	.	CASSQRGGDDQPQHF	TGTGCCAGCAGCCAAAGGGGCGGGGACGATCAGCCCCAGCATTTT
TRBJ1-2	TRBD1	TRBV7-2	.	CASSLTQDRAHGYTF	TGTGCCAGCAGCTTAACCCAAGACAGGGCCCATGGCTACACCTTC
TRBJ2-3	.	TRBV4-3	.	CASKLQLDAQYTQYF	TGCGCCAGCAAACTTCAACTGGACGCGCAGTATACGCAGTATTTT
TRBJ2-6	.	TRBV12-3/TRBV12-4	.	CASSDGEGGNVLTF	TGTGCCAGCAGTGACGGCGAAGGGGGTAACGTCCTGACTTTC
TRBJ1-2	TRBD1	TRBV6-2/TRBV6-3	.	CASSPDRTPGDYGYTF	TGTGCCAGCAGTCCGGACAGGACACCCGGAGACTATGGCTACACCTTC
TRBJ2-5	TRBD2	TRBV7-8	.	CASSLVAGSRETQYF	TGTGCCAGCAGCTTAGTAGCGGGGTCTCGGGAGACCCAGTACTTC
TRBJ2-6	.	TRBV7-3	.	CASSPATSMGANVLTF	TGTGCCAGCAGCCCGGCCACATCGATGGGGGCCAACGTCCTGACTTTC
TRBJ1-1	TRBD1	TRBV12-3/TRBV12-4	.	CASSSTGERTEAFF	TGTGCCAGCAGTTCGACAGGGGAAAGGACTGAAGCTTTCTTT
TRBJ1-3	.	TRBV2	few	CASLSIPSGNTIYF	TGTGCCAGCCTAAGTATCCCCTCTGGAAACACCATATATTTT
TRBJ1-2	TRBD1	TRBV6-2/TRBV6-3	.	CASSSHRGDEGGYTF	TGTGCCAGCAGTTCCCACAGGGGAGACGAGGGTGGCTACACCTTC
TRBJ1-2	TRBD1	TRBV7-2	many	CASSSRQGALDGYTF	TGTGCCAGCAGCTCCAGACAGGGGGCGCTGGATGGCTACACCTTC
TRBJ2-5	TRBD2	TRBV12-3/TRBV12-4	.	CASSSPSGVKTQYF	TGTGCCAGCAGTTCCCCTAGCGGGGTAAAGACCCAGTACTTC
TRBJ2-6	TRBD1	TRBV7-2	few	CASSSQGGGANVLTF	TGTGCCAGCAGCTCACAGGGGGGAGGGGCCAACGTCCTGACTTTC
TRBJ2-7	.	TRBV4-1	few	CASSQGEGAYYEQYF	TGCGCCAGCAGCCAAGGGGAGGGGGCCTACTACGAGCAGTACTTC
TRBJ1-2	TRBD1	TRBV25-1	.	CAGSPVGQGTDGYTF	TGCGCCGGCAGCCCTGTAGGACAGGGAACGGATGGCTACACCTTC
TRBJ2-7	TRBD1	TRBV29-1	.	CSVWTGRNEQYF	TGCAGCGTCTGGACAGGGCGCAACGAGCAGTACTTC
TRBJ1-1	TRBD1	TRBV12-3/TRBV12-4	few	CASSIGTGGSDTEAFF	TGTGCCAGCAGTATCGGGACAGGGGGATCGGACACTGAAGCTTTCTTT
TRBJ2-2	TRBD2	TRBV10-3	few	CASRNLAGVSTGELFF	TGTGCCAGCAGAAATCTAGCGGGAGTGAGCACCGGGGAGCTGTTTTTT
TRBJ2-1	TRBD2	TRBV6-5	.	CASSYSGLAGVYNEQFF	TGTGCCAGCAGTTACTCGGGACTAGCGGGAGTTTACAATGAGCAGTTCTTC
TRBJ1-2	.	TRBV12-3/TRBV12-4	few	CASSLDRATVYGYTF	TGTGCCAGCAGTTTAGACAGGGCGACCGTCTATGGCTACACCTTC
TRBJ1-6	.	TRBV6-1	few	CASSEGSWGPDNSPLHF	TGTGCCAGCAGTGAAGGGTCCTGGGGACCTGATAATTCACCCCTCCACTTT
TRBJ2-7	.	TRBV6-5	.	CASSYWQGMDEQYF	TGTGCCAGCAGTTATTGGCAGGGTATGGACGAGCAGTACTTC
TRBJ2-1	TRBD1	TRBV6-4	.	CASSDVGQGGSYNEQFF	TGTGCCAGCAGTGACGTGGGACAGGGGGGCTCCTACAATGAGCAGTTCTTC
TRBJ2-7	TRBD1	TRBV12-3/TRBV12-4	.	CASTLTGTDSYEQYF	TGTGCCAGCACCCTTACTGGGACAGACTCCTACGAGCAGTACTTC
TRBJ1-2	.	TRBV12-3/TRBV12-4	many	CASSTGQYGYTF	TGTGCCAGCAGTACAGGACAGTATGGCTACACCTTC